This T cell receptor (beta chain) emerged from a study of T cells in localized non-small cell lung cancer. This CDR3 spans 13 amino acids. V lost 4 bases and J 7 bases, leaving 11 bases between the germline ends. Germline V gene lookup returns CDR1 SGHKS and CDR2 YYEKEE (reference sequence). Assay: immunoSEQ multiplex PCR; the TCRdb copy retains only in-frame clones and omits some. The sample yields over 9,000 clones, roughly 85% seen once. Study results and caveats: Heterogeneity within the tumor remains possible, as just one region underwent sequencing. Higher adjacent-lung clonality was associated with shorter survival. Uninvolved adjacent lung showed the highest T cell clonality, exceeding tumor. Paired adjacent lung recovered a median approximately 57 of the top 100 tumor clones.

As concerns this clone: The antigen is undetermined.

This receptor was taken from a male donor aged 60 or older with stage III lung adenocarcinoma. The rearrangement joins TRBV5-5 to TRBJ1-4, with a weak D call TRBD1 (6 bases). The sequencing used peripheral blood, collected before any cancer treatment. CDR3 nucleotide sequence: TGTGCCAGCAGCCAACAGGGCGGTGAAAAACTGTTTTTT. Encoded protein: CASSQQGGEKLFF.